This T cell receptor beta chain derives from a study of T cells after posttransplantation cyclophosphamide. A note on this clone: Its target is unknown.

Sequencing was performed with immunoSEQ multiplex PCR; in TCRdb, only in-frame clones are kept and a portion is missing. The sample has 51,000 or so clones, roughly 94% seen once. General study findings and limits: Recipient CMV seropositivity and CMV reactivation strongly tracked TRB clonality. Later blood repertoires were often dominated by clones from the donor CD8+ memory compartment.

The CDR3 is 16 amino acids. V lost 4 bases, J lost 3 bases, and 17 bases lay in between. Germline loops: CDR1 SGHKS, CDR2 YYEKEE (reference sequence). The receptor's source is a woman in her thirties in good health and a related stem cell transplant donor. V usage is TRBV5-5 and J usage is TRBJ2-1; a possible D gene is TRBD2 (7 bases). The sample was PBMCs. The CDR3 loop is CASSQQAGAVYNEQFF. In DNA form, the CDR3 reads TGTGCCAGCAGCCAACAGGCGGGGGCCGTCTACAATGAGCAGTTCTTC.